This TCR beta chain was sequenced for a study of identical twins (dated by TCRdb to between 2015 and 2016). Regarding the study in general: TCR alpha and beta repertoires from monozygotic twins, unrelated adults of various ages and cord blood were deep-sequenced to test whether fetal clonotypes persist. Replicate twin experiments were performed at different times using different library preparation protocols to rule out contamination. Overall study outcomes, separate from this receptor: Zero-insertion analyses could be partly confounded by invariant T cells such as MAIT and iNKT, although diverse VJ usage argued against such confounding for most clonotypes. Out-of-frame TCR alpha sharing in monozygotic twins was systematically underestimated by recombination models, whereas sharing between unrelated individuals was in agreement with the recombination models. Compared with coincidental sharing between unrelated individuals, out-of-frame TCR alpha sequences shared between twins showed an excess of sequences with low generation probability. In beta out-of-frame sequences, excess twin sharing was weaker, because having fewer shared sequences lowered the signal-to-noise ratio. Abundant cord blood beta clonotypes had fewer insertions, young adult naive repertoires showed a similar but weaker trend, and memory repertoires showed no such trend. Because the same donors could not be followed over many years, the conclusions depended on cross-sectional statistical analysis.

Library preparation used 5' RACE. Reads for this sample came from an Illumina HiSeq 2000. A universal primer binding site was added through template switching, and the final cDNA carried a unique molecular identifier so that TCR cDNA molecules could be counted accurately. Specific primers in the conserved constant-segment region were used to synthesize first-strand cDNA for TCR alpha and beta chains. Each cDNA library was double barcoded, with a SMART-Mk sample barcode plus Illumina barcodes, to control for contamination. Two successive PCR steps introduced TruSeq adapter sequences along with Illumina sample barcodes. The TCR alpha and beta cDNA libraries were sequenced on the Illumina HiSeq platform using custom primers. Turning to the authors' computational methods: MiGEC processed the raw reads to extract unique molecular identifiers, while MiXCR was used to determine the CDR3 positions. Recombination models were inferred per individual with the repgenHMM and IGoR tools using an EM algorithm. Shared clonotype analysis was performed with the tcR package in R, normalizing sharing by the product of cloneset sizes. To study raw recombination without the effects of thymic and clonal selection, out-of-frame nonproductive sequences were analyzed. Through fastp at Q25 and MiXCR, TCRdb rebuilt clones from the public reads, retaining in-frame beta chains. Each entry is one CDR3 protein sequence, shown with its most common DNA and genes. These V and J calls rely on TCRdb rather than the paper's analysis. The sample table records approximately 630,000 distinct CDR3 sequences; just over 7% of these occur just once. The ten largest clonotypes hold 1.5% to 2% of the sample.

This clonotype was seen a handful of times. This receptor's antigen is unknown. Base qualities are not at hand, and no much larger clone is one base apart. Every donor in the study was a healthy Caucasian. Three pairs of female monozygotic twins, all aged 18 to 29 years, were included in the twin cohort. The RNA used for TCR libraries was isolated from peripheral blood mononuclear cells. The CDR3 has 15 amino acids, counting the end cysteine and phenylalanine. Just CDR3 DNA is preserved here, 45 bases in frame from base 1. Trimming takes 10 bases from V and 2 bases from J, and the germline ends sit 15 bases apart. These data were also reused for a study on yellow fever vaccine responses in identical twins. Reported in the second study: The authors reported that the T cell response to vaccination in identical twins appeared partly convergent and partly personalized. Focusing on identical twins, the study followed the T cell clones that responded to the vaccine, and did so with precision.

The source material was PBMCs. This receptor was taken from a young woman in good health. Recombination connected TRBV12-3 or TRBV12-4 to TRBJ2-6; the D gene could be TRBD1 or TRBD2, each one agreeing over 6 bases. The CDR3 protein: CATTIRGAGANVLTF. The DNA is TGTGCCACCACGATTAGGGGGGCTGGGGCCAACGTCCTGACTTTC.